This is a list of T cell receptor beta chains from one sample in a study of blood T cell repertoires in COVID-19. Libraries were prepared by immunoSEQ multiplex PCR; TCRdb keeps only in-frame clonotypes and omits some of them. The sample consists of about 47,000 clones, under 85% of them appearing once. Sequences were obtained from peripheral blood. The source of these receptors is a man between 65 and 85 years old with active COVID-19. The CDR3 runs from the conserved cysteine through the conserved F or W. Fields, in order: CDR3 protein, J gene, clone size, V gene. Expanded clones are given a class, and other clones once, few, many or no size at all.

CDR3aa: CASGTTGVEQYF
j_gene: TRBJ2-7
abundance: -
v_gene: TRBV3-1/TRBV3-2

CDR3aa: CATSDSRTAYNEQFF
j_gene: TRBJ2-1
abundance: -
v_gene: TRBV24-1

CDR3aa: CASIGHYYNEQFF
j_gene: TRBJ2-1
abundance: -
v_gene: TRBV5-8

CDR3aa: CSASKEHSTDTQYF
j_gene: TRBJ2-3
abundance: -
v_gene: TRBV20-1

CDR3aa: CASSQPDRYEQYF
j_gene: TRBJ2-7
abundance: -
v_gene: TRBV5-1

CDR3aa: CASSPVVGAGETQYF
j_gene: TRBJ2-5
abundance: once
v_gene: TRBV5-1

CDR3aa: CASSQDSDQPQHF
j_gene: TRBJ1-5
abundance: -
v_gene: TRBV4-1

CDR3aa: CASSIVRGTQYF
j_gene: TRBJ2-5
abundance: -
v_gene: TRBV19

CDR3aa: CASSPKRTSSYNEQFF
j_gene: TRBJ2-1
abundance: -
v_gene: TRBV7-9

CDR3aa: CASSRAETQYF
j_gene: TRBJ2-5
abundance: -
v_gene: TRBV7-2

CDR3aa: CAWSVRGAFNSPLHF
j_gene: TRBJ1-6
abundance: -
v_gene: TRBV30

CDR3aa: CASSLPGRTDTQYF
j_gene: TRBJ2-3
abundance: -
v_gene: TRBV28

CDR3aa: CASSQGRTSRDEQYF
j_gene: TRBJ2-7
abundance: -
v_gene: TRBV4-3

CDR3aa: CASSLVPGAVTGELFF
j_gene: TRBJ2-2
abundance: medium-sized
v_gene: TRBV5-1

CDR3aa: CASSIQSADTQYF
j_gene: TRBJ2-3
abundance: -
v_gene: TRBV14

CDR3aa: CSVGVLGEGGLSEAFF
j_gene: TRBJ1-1
abundance: -
v_gene: TRBV29-1

CDR3aa: CASSLREASSYEQYF
j_gene: TRBJ2-7
abundance: -
v_gene: TRBV4-1

CDR3aa: CASSSWGGEKLFF
j_gene: TRBJ1-4
abundance: -
v_gene: TRBV27

CDR3aa: CASSLGAQGTGELFF
j_gene: TRBJ2-2
abundance: -
v_gene: TRBV5-1

CDR3aa: CASSYGRARLNTEAFF
j_gene: TRBJ1-1
abundance: -
v_gene: TRBV6-2/TRBV6-3

CDR3aa: CASSFGDGGTQYF
j_gene: TRBJ2-3
abundance: -
v_gene: TRBV11-3

CDR3aa: CASSQVRGDPNSPLHF
j_gene: TRBJ1-6
abundance: -
v_gene: TRBV4-3

CDR3aa: CASSVGSTGERNTIYF
j_gene: TRBJ1-3
abundance: few
v_gene: TRBV9

CDR3aa: CASSPGPNQPQHF
j_gene: TRBJ1-5
abundance: -
v_gene: TRBV6-4

CDR3aa: CASGAGDPSTDTQYF
j_gene: TRBJ2-3
abundance: -
v_gene: TRBV5-1

CDR3aa: CASSEGGQGRQFF
j_gene: TRBJ2-1
abundance: -
v_gene: TRBV6-1

CDR3aa: CASSLDRGSNQPQHF
j_gene: TRBJ1-5
abundance: -
v_gene: TRBV7-9

CDR3aa: CASRGGLAGGGELFF
j_gene: TRBJ2-2
abundance: once
v_gene: TRBV2

CDR3aa: CASSWASLTEAFF
j_gene: TRBJ1-1
abundance: -
v_gene: TRBV6-5

CDR3aa: CASRDWSGTEAFF
j_gene: TRBJ1-1
abundance: -
v_gene: TRBV2

CDR3aa: CASSLSGGDEQYF
j_gene: TRBJ2-7
abundance: few
v_gene: TRBV27

CDR3aa: CASSVTGEGEKLFF
j_gene: TRBJ1-4
abundance: -
v_gene: TRBV5-4

CDR3aa: CASSQDIGTGPYF
j_gene: TRBJ2-7
abundance: few
v_gene: TRBV3-1/TRBV3-2

CDR3aa: CASSQVRGGSEQYF
j_gene: TRBJ2-7
abundance: -
v_gene: TRBV3-1/TRBV3-2

CDR3aa: CASSYSGGNGETQYF
j_gene: TRBJ2-5
abundance: -
v_gene: TRBV6-5

CDR3aa: CASSSSGAGNTIYF
j_gene: TRBJ1-3
abundance: -
v_gene: TRBV5-1

CDR3aa: CASSDLGSSTDTQYF
j_gene: TRBJ2-3
abundance: -
v_gene: TRBV7-3

CDR3aa: CASSSGGVPYF
j_gene: TRBJ2-5
abundance: -
v_gene: TRBV6-5

CDR3aa: CASSARESPAEKLFF
j_gene: TRBJ1-4
abundance: -
v_gene: TRBV9

CDR3aa: CASSTGGGLYNEQFF
j_gene: TRBJ2-1
abundance: -
v_gene: TRBV2

CDR3aa: CASSPVGGLGTGGYEQYF
j_gene: TRBJ2-7
abundance: -
v_gene: TRBV9

CDR3aa: CASSLASGGRTDTQYF
j_gene: TRBJ2-3
abundance: -
v_gene: TRBV5-1

CDR3aa: CASSSPTGIHSPLHF
j_gene: TRBJ1-6
abundance: -
v_gene: TRBV27

CDR3aa: CASSLLAGEDTQYF
j_gene: TRBJ2-3
abundance: once
v_gene: TRBV5-1

CDR3aa: CAISLRTSGGNEQFF
j_gene: TRBJ2-1
abundance: -
v_gene: TRBV10-3

CDR3aa: CASRPGHTTGELFF
j_gene: TRBJ2-2
abundance: -
v_gene: TRBV4-1

CDR3aa: CASSTTGGHSGNTIYF
j_gene: TRBJ1-3
abundance: -
v_gene: TRBV19

CDR3aa: CASSPPSSYEQYF
j_gene: TRBJ2-7
abundance: -
v_gene: TRBV6-5

CDR3aa: CASRQGEGTQHF
j_gene: TRBJ1-5
abundance: -
v_gene: TRBV28

CDR3aa: CASSLGVMVVDIQYF
j_gene: TRBJ2-4
abundance: -
v_gene: TRBV7-9

CDR3aa: CASSKQGIEVNTEAFF
j_gene: TRBJ1-1
abundance: -
v_gene: TRBV5-1

CDR3aa: CASSFGGVTTDTQYF
j_gene: TRBJ2-3
abundance: -
v_gene: TRBV5-1

CDR3aa: CASSQGQGRNTIYF
j_gene: TRBJ1-3
abundance: -
v_gene: TRBV3-1/TRBV3-2